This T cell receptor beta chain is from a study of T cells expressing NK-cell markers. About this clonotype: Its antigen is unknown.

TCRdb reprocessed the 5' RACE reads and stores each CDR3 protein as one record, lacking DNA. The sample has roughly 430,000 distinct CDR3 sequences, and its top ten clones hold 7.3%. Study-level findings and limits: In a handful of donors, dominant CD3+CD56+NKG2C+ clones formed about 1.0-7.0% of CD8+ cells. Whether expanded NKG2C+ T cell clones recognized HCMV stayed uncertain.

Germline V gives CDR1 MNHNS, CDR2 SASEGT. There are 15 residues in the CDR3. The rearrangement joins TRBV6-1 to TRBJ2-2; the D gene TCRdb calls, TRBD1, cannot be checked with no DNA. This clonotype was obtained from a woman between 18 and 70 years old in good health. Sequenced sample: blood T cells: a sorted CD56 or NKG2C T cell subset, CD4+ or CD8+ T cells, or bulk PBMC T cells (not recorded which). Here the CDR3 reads CASSLDRDNTGELFF.